Reported below is one T cell receptor (beta chain). The antigen is not known. This sample is part of a study of immune evolution from preneoplasia to lung adenocarcinoma. Looking at the study overall: HLA loss of heterozygosity: 6% to 7.5% AIS, about 15% MIA, over 30% ADC, none AAH.

The study's findings and limits: Clonality was highest in normal lung, lower in later-stage lesions apparently.

The V gene end was trimmed by 0 bases and the J gene end by 1 base; junction bases not matched to a gene: 0. The germline V gene has CDR1 LGHNA and CDR2 YNFKEQ. The CDR3 is 15 residues long. Method: immunoSEQ multiplex PCR; TCRdb's copy keeps in-frame clones and lacks some. This sample yields approximately 7,300 clones, of which over 65% are seen a single time; 7.5% to 9.5% belongs to the top ten. Between about 2014 and 2018, patients underwent resection in Japan or China. The receptor comes from an older donor with lung adenocarcinoma. Some clones in this sample may be carry-over from other donors' samples. The rearrangement uses TRBV4-2 and TRBJ1-3, with 7 positions matching TRBD1. The sequencing sample was made of FFPE atypical adenomatous hyperplasia tissue from the lung. Subset specified: atypical adenomatous hyperplasia (AAH), lung preneoplasia. DNA of the CDR3: TGTGCCAGCAGCCAAGAGGACAGGTCTGGAAACACCATATATTTT. It encodes CASSQEDRSGNTIYF.